The 29 T cell receptor beta chains below all came from one sample that was sequenced in a study of blood T cell repertoires in COVID-19. Repertoires were generated with immunoSEQ multiplex PCR, while TCRdb's copy carries only in-frame clones and drops some. The profile shows 200,000 to 250,000 clones, 82% of them singletons. Sequencing used peripheral blood. The source of these receptors is a woman aged 70 to 79 with COVID-19, enrolled during active disease.

This clone was counted a single time. The chain uses TRBV30 and TRBJ1-2, with D perhaps matching TRBD1 (5 bases). V was pared by 0 bases and J by 6 bases, with 11 bases between. This CDR3 comprises 13 residues. Germline loops: CDR1 GTSNPN, CDR2 SVGIG (reference sequence). Here the CDR3 DNA reads TGTGCCTGGAGTGTTGGAGGGGATCATGGCTACACCTTC. This sequence encodes CAWSVGGDHGYTF.

CDR3 bases: TGTGCCAGCAGTTTAATTAGGACAGGGGGTCTGAATGAGCAGTTCTTC. This translates into CASSLIRTGGLNEQFF. This chain links TRBV27 with TRBJ2-1; 10 bases line up with TRBD1. Germline V CDR1 and CDR2: MNHEY, SMNVEV (reference sequence). The V gene end was trimmed by 2 bases and the J gene end by 7 bases; junction bases not matched to a gene: 8. The CDR3 has 16 residues.

V is TRBV18 and J is TRBJ1-2; 7 nucleotides align to TRBD1. V trimming: 3 bases; J trimming: 0 bases; junction bases outside the gene matches: 7. The germline gives CDR1 KGHSH, CDR2 LQKENI. This CDR3 has 16 residues. The DNA for the CDR3 is TGTGCCAGCTCACCTTCCCTAGACAGGGCTAACTATGGCTACACCTTC. Residues: CASSPSLDRANYGYTF.

The CDR3 nucleotides read TGTGCCAGCATGGCAGGTGGCAGCTATGGCTACACCTTC. This encodes CASMAGGSYGYTF. The chain employs TRBV28 and TRBJ1-2; D not certain. CDR1 MDHEN and CDR2 SYDVKM come from the germline V gene. V was shortened by 7 bases and J by 4 bases, with 13 bases between the two germline ends. The CDR3 sequence is 13 residues long.

V and J are TRBV11-2 and TRBJ2-5, with TRBD1 identical over 7 bases. CDR1 and CDR2 from the germline V gene are SGHAT and FQNNGV. The length of the CDR3 is 13 residues. J gave up 4 bases and V 4 bases, and 3 bases lay outside the gene matches. CDR3 region: CASSSTGPETQYF. CDR3 DNA sequence: TGTGCCAGCAGCTCGACAGGGCCAGAGACCCAGTACTTC. Full variable domain (missing parts from reference TRBV11-2 and TRBJ2-5): EAGVAQSPRYKIIEKRQSVAFWCNPISGHATLYWYQQILGQGPKLLIQFQNNGVVDDSQLPKDRFSAERLKGVDSTLKIQPAKLEDSAVYLCASSSTGPETQYFGPGTRLLVL.

V is TRBV29-1 and J is TRBJ2-3, with 10 bases lining up with TRBD2. The CDR3 spans 16 residues. V lost 4 bases and J lost 0; bases outside the gene matches: 7. Germline V gives CDR1 SQVTM, CDR2 ANQGSEA. The CDR3 region has the DNA TGCAGCGTTGCAGGGATAGCGGGAGGTAGCACAGATACGCAGTATTTT. Amino acids: CSVAGIAGGSTDTQYF.

The chain combines TRBV5-4 with TRBJ2-1; 9 bases map to TRBD2. Germline CDR1 reads SGHNT; CDR2 reads YYREEE (reference sequence). The CDR3 has 16 residues. With 4 bases clipped from V and 7 bases from J, the junction kept 12 bases outside the gene matches. CDR3 residues: CASSGRLAAGLNEQFF. CDR3 in DNA: TGTGCCAGCAGCGGCAGACTAGCGGCGGGGCTTAATGAGCAGTTCTTC.

The V and J genes are TRBV7-8 and TRBJ2-7; 7 bases are shared with TRBD1. Germline CDR1 is SGHVS and CDR2 is FQNEAQ. CDR3 size: 13 residues. V was pared by 10 bases and J by 3 bases, with 9 bases of the junction left unmatched. CDR3 DNA: TGTGCCAAGGATTGGGACAGCCTCTACGAGCAGTACTTC. As protein: CAKDWDSLYEQYF.

The rearrangement joins TRBV2 to TRBJ1-5; 12 bases fit TRBD1. CDR3 length: 15 residues. With 8 bases clipped from V and 6 bases from J, the junction kept 8 bases outside the gene matches. Germline V gene sequence: CDR1 SNHLY, CDR2 FYNNEI. In DNA form, the CDR3 reads TGTGCCAGCGGAGGGACAGGGGGCCCTAGTCAGCCCCAGCATTTT. Protein product: CASGGTGGPSQPQHF.

The CDR3 region has the DNA TGTGCCAGCAGCTTACTCAGACCCCAGGGAAACGAGCAGTACTTC. Its protein product is CASSLLRPQGNEQYF. The chain carries TRBV7-9 and TRBJ2-7; D possibly corresponds to TRBD1 (5 bases). Germline CDR1 reads SEHNR; CDR2 reads FQNEAQ (reference sequence). CDR3 size: 15 residues. V was pared by 2 bases and J by 5 bases, with 16 bases between. The full variable domain, in which reference TRBV7-9 and TRBJ2-7 provide the parts outside the CDR3, is DTGVSQNPRHKITKRGQNVTFRCDPISEHNRLYWYRQTLGQGPEFLTYFQNEAQLEKSRLLSDRFSAERPKGSFSTLEIQRTEQGDSAMYLCASSLLRPQGNEQYFGPGTRLTVT.

This rearrangement joins TRBV28 to TRBJ1-2, with 7 nucleotides matching TRBD1. CDR1 and CDR2 (germline): MDHEN, SYDVKM. The CDR3 runs 13 residues. The junction had 4 bases not matched to a gene; V was cut back by 6 bases and J by 3 bases. The CDR3 sequence is CASRGGQHYGYTF. CDR3 coding DNA: TGTGCCAGCAGGGGGGGACAGCACTATGGCTACACCTTC.

In its sample, this clone was seen once. V is TRBV27 and J is TRBJ1-2; 8 positions agree with TRBD1. The V gene end was trimmed by 5 bases and the J gene end by 3 bases; junction bases not matched to a gene: 5. CDR1 MNHEY and CDR2 SMNVEV come from the germline V gene (reference sequence). CDR3 size: 14 residues. The CDR3 loop reads CASSLRGLHYGYTF. The CDR3 DNA reads TGTGCCAGCAGTCTCAGGGGGCTCCACTATGGCTACACCTTC.

The chain recombines TRBV10-3 with TRBJ1-5; a weak D match, TRBD1 (6 bases). The CDR3 contains 14 residues. V gave up 3 bases and J gave up 6 bases, with 12 bases separating them. The germline V gene encodes CDR1 ENHRY and CDR2 SYGVKD. The CDR3 loop reads CAISDQGQGQPQHF. The CDR3 nucleotides read TGTGCCATCAGTGACCAGGGGCAGGGTCAGCCCCAGCATTTT.

V is TRBV7-9 and J is TRBJ2-2; D remains unclear. V lost 3 bases, J lost 6 bases, and 14 bases lay in between. Looked up from germline, CDR1 is SEHNR and CDR2 is FQNEAQ (reference sequence). The length of the CDR3 is 15 residues. The CDR3 sequence: CASSLSLELSGELFF. The DNA for the CDR3 is TGTGCCAGCAGCTTGAGCCTAGAACTATCCGGGGAGCTGTTTTTT.

The chain's CDR3 is CASSRSGSETQYF. The CDR3 nucleotides read TGTGCCAGCAGCCGTAGCGGGAGCGAGACCCAGTACTTC. The chain is built from TRBV7-8 and TRBJ2-5, with 9 bases fitting TRBD2. The CDR3 has 13 residues. V was pared by 5 bases and J by 5 bases, with 3 bases of the junction left unmatched. Per germline, CDR1 SGHVS and CDR2 FQNEAQ.

The V and J genes are TRBV9 and TRBJ2-1, with 11 positions matching TRBD2. The J segment lost 2 bases and the V segment lost 4 bases, leaving 5 bases of the junction unmatched. The CDR3 extends over 16 amino acids. Germline CDR1 SGDLS, CDR2 YYNGEE. DNA for the CDR3: TGTGCCAGCAGCCCCCGACTAGCGGGGACCTACAATGAGCAGTTCTTC. Translation: CASSPRLAGTYNEQFF.

V gene TRBV5-5 combines with J gene TRBJ1-1; weak D call: TRBD1 (6 bases). This CDR3 region has 18 residues. V lost 1 base and J lost 0, with 19 bases in between. Germline V CDR1 and CDR2: SGHKS, YYEKEE (reference sequence). The CDR3 nucleotides read TGTGCCAGCAGCTTGCTGCCGGACAGCCAGTCCATGAACACTGAAGCTTTCTTT. It encodes CASSLLPDSQSMNTEAFF.

This chain connects TRBV4-3 to TRBJ1-2; 8 bases fit TRBD1. Germline V gives CDR1 LGHNA, CDR2 YSLEER. After removal of 3 bases from V and 4 bases from J, the junction contained 7 bases not matched to a gene. This CDR3 contains 15 residues. The CDR3 DNA is TGCGCCAGCAGCCAGAGGCCCGGGACAGGCTATGGCTACACCTTC. It codes for CASSQRPGTGYGYTF.

The chain couples TRBV7-6 to TRBJ2-7, with TRBD2 identical over 11 bases. Germline CDR1 is SGHVS and CDR2 is FNYEAQ. The CDR3 length is 16 residues. V lost 5 bases and J lost 4; bases outside the gene matches: 10. CDR3: CASSPGLLAGVYEQYF. The CDR3 nucleotides are TGTGCCAGCAGCCCGGGTTTACTAGCGGGAGTTTACGAGCAGTACTTC.

This sequence joins TRBV28 and TRBJ1-5, with D possibly matching TRBD1 (6 bases). The V end was cut by 5 bases, the J end by 1 base, with 15 bases between. The CDR3 contains 16 residues. Germline assignment: CDR1 MDHEN and CDR2 SYDVKM. The chain's CDR3 is CASSTNRAGSNQPQHF. CDR3 coding DNA: TGTGCCAGCAGTACTAACAGGGCTGGCAGCAATCAGCCCCAGCATTTT.

J is TRBJ1-5 and V is TRBV5-4, with D tentatively TRBD1 (5 bases). Germline CDR1 and CDR2: SGHNT and YYREEE (reference sequence). V was shortened by 4 bases and J by 0 bases, with 11 bases between the two germline ends. CDR3 length: 15 residues. The CDR3 DNA reads as TGTGCCAGCAGCCCCGACGGACATAGCAATCAGCCCCAGCATTTT. Amino acid sequence: CASSPDGHSNQPQHF.

The DNA for the CDR3 is TGTGCCAGCAGGTTACCGGGAGGTGAGACCCAGTACTTC. Translated: CASRLPGGETQYF. The rearrangement joins TRBV11-2 to TRBJ2-5; 7 nucleotides align to TRBD2. This CDR3 has 13 amino acids. Germline V gene lookup returns CDR1 SGHAT and CDR2 FQNNGV. J was trimmed by 5 bases and V by 6 bases; bases with no gene match: 6. The full variable domain, its missing parts supplied by reference TRBV11-2 and TRBJ2-5, is EAGVAQSPRYKIIEKRQSVAFWCNPISGHATLYWYQQILGQGPKLLIQFQNNGVVDDSQLPKDRFSAERLKGVDSTLKIQPAKLEDSAVYLCASRLPGGETQYFGPGTRLLVL.

The chain has TRBV5-1 and TRBJ1-5, with 7 bases that match TRBD1. The germline V gene encodes CDR1 SGHRS and CDR2 YFSETQ. This CDR3 has 13 amino acids. Germline trimming cut 6 bases from V and 4 bases from J; bases unmatched to any gene: 4. The CDR3 nucleotides are TGCGCCAGCACCCCACAGGGGAATCAGCCCCAGCATTTT. Translating it yields CASTPQGNQPQHF.

V is TRBV27 and J is TRBJ2-1, with 10 bases aligning to TRBD2. Trimming took 7 bases from V and 7 from J; bases not matched to a gene: 13. The germline gives CDR1 MNHEY, CDR2 SMNVEV (reference sequence). The CDR3 consists of 16 residues. This CDR3 reads CASKGGSGRAGNEQFF. CDR3 coding DNA: TGTGCCAGCAAAGGCGGGAGCGGGAGGGCCGGTAATGAGCAGTTCTTC.

This clone appeared a single time. The chain employs TRBV7-2 and TRBJ2-7, with 10 bases identical to TRBD1. The CDR3 is 16 amino acids. The germline CDR1 and CDR2 sequences are SGHTA and FQGNSA. The ends lost 1 base at V and 5 bases at J; junction bases unmatched: 8. This CDR3 reads CASSLVGDRGFNEQYF. For the CDR3, the DNA is TGTGCCAGCAGCTTAGTTGGGGACAGGGGATTCAACGAGCAGTACTTC.

The genes are TRBV24-1 and TRBJ1-3; no reliable D call. CDR3 length: 15 amino acids. V lost 3 bases and J 2 bases, leaving 10 bases between the germline ends. CDR1 is KGHDR, CDR2 SFDVKD, per germline. CDR3 loop: CATSDSRETGNTIYF. DNA of the CDR3: TGTGCCACCAGTGATAGTCGGGAAACTGGAAACACCATATATTTT.

This chain connects TRBV7-2 to TRBJ1-4; weak D call: TRBD1 (6 bases). In germline, CDR1 is SGHTA, CDR2 FQGNSA. The CDR3 totals 13 residues. Between the trimmed V and J ends, which lost 7 bases and 3 bases, there was a span of 9 bases. CDR3 in DNA: TGTGCCAGCAACAGGGTGCCTAATGAAAAACTGTTTTTT. It translates to CASNRVPNEKLFF.

V usage is TRBV29-1 and J usage is TRBJ2-5; D may be TRBD2 (5 bases). The CDR3 consists of 13 residues. The V and J ends lost 7 bases and 5 bases respectively, with 17 bases between them. The germline V gene encodes CDR1 SQVTM and CDR2 ANQGSEA. The CDR3 coding sequence is TGCAGCGCAAGTTTCGGTGGGGAGGAGACCCAGTACTTC. Its translation: CSASFGGEETQYF.

The chain combines TRBV5-6 with TRBJ1-5; D is perhaps TRBD1 (5 bases). V was cut by 5 bases and J by 6 bases, with 21 bases left in between. The germline V gene has CDR1 SGHDT and CDR2 YYEEEE. The CDR3 has 16 amino acids. The CDR3 bases are TGTGCCAGCAGATTTGGCCTAGGAGGGGACGGTCAGCCCCAGCATTTT. As protein: CASRFGLGGDGQPQHF.